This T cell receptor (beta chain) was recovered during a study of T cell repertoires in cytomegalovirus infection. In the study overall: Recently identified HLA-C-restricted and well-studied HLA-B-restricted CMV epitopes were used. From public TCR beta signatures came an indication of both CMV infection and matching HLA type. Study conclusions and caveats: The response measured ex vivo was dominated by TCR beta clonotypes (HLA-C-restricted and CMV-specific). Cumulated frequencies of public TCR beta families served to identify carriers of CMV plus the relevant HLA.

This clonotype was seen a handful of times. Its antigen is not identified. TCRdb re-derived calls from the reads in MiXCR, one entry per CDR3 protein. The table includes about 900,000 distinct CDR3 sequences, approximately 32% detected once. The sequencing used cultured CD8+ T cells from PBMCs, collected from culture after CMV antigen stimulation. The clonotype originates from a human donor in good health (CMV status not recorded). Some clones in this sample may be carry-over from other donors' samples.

CDR3 nucleotide sequence: TGTGCCAGTCTTCTCGGCGAAAACAGGGATTCAGATACGCAGTATTTT. It yields the protein CASLLGENRDSDTQYF. This rearrangement joins TRBV6-2 or TRBV6-3 to TRBJ2-3; a weak D match, TRBD1 (6 bases). Deletions cut 9 bases from V and 4 bases from J, with 23 bases between. Germline CDR1 MNHEY, CDR2 SVGEGT. The CDR3 extends over 16 amino acids.